This T cell receptor (beta chain) was observed in a study of blood T cells in healthy people across ages. A second PCR of about 7 to 12 cycles used a sample-barcoded 5' primer and a J-beta primer mix. TCRdb fed the 5' RACE reads into MiXCR, producing one record per CDR3 protein. The sample shows around 990,000 distinct CDR3 sequences, 30% to 40% of them seen only once. This clonotype was observed a few times. At least 6 micrograms of total RNA were extracted per sample. Germline V gives CDR1 LNHDA, CDR2 SQIVND (reference sequence). V lost 6 bases, J lost 1 base, and 9 bases lay in between. The CDR3 covers 14 residues.

This clonotype was obtained from a young man in good health. The sequenced sample was blood. The chain has TRBV19 and TRBJ2-2, with D unresolved. The CDR3 region has the DNA TGTGCCAGTAGCACATCAGGGAACACCGGGGAGCTGTTTTTT. Translating it yields CASSTSGNTGELFF.